Listed below are T cell receptor beta chains from one sample, sequenced in a study of blood T cell repertoires in COVID-19. Repertoires were generated with immunoSEQ multiplex PCR, while TCRdb's copy carries only in-frame clones and drops some. The sample consists of approximately 110,000 clones, roughly 79% of them appearing once. The sequencing input was peripheral blood. Every receptor here comes from an elderly man with acute or convalescent COVID-19. CDR3s include the opening cysteine and the closing phenylalanine or tryptophan. Each record gives: V gene, D gene, J gene, clone size, CDR3 DNA, CDR3 protein. D genes are given only for firm matches. Rows give clone size only sometimes, using once, few, many, or a class for an expanded clone.

TRBV3-1/TRBV3-2	TRBD2	TRBJ2-3	NA	TGTGCCAGCGGATATAGCGGGACGACAGATACGCAGTATTTT	CASGYSGTTDTQYF
TRBV6-2/TRBV6-3	TRBD1	TRBJ2-6	NA	TGTGCCAGCAGCGACCACAGACAGGGGCCATCTGGGGCCAACGTCCTGACTTTC	CASSDHRQGPSGANVLTF
TRBV5-4	NA	TRBJ1-2	NA	TGTGCCAGCAGCGACGGGGACTATGGCTACACCTTC	CASSDGDYGYTF
TRBV4-2	NA	TRBJ2-2	once	TGTGCCAGCAGCCAGGACAGTAACACCGGGGAGCTGTTTTTT	CASSQDSNTGELFF
TRBV18	TRBD2	TRBJ2-1	NA	TGTGCCAGCTCATCCCAGCGGGAGGGATACAATGAGCAGTTCTTC	CASSSQREGYNEQFF
TRBV6-1	NA	TRBJ2-1	NA	TGTGCCAGCAGTGAAGCGCGGGGTTACAATGAGCAGTTCTTC	CASSEARGYNEQFF
TRBV28	NA	TRBJ2-2	NA	TGTGCCAGCAGTGTTAGCGGCGCGAACACCGGGGAGCTGTTTTTT	CASSVSGANTGELFF
TRBV5-1	NA	TRBJ2-7	NA	TGCGCCAGCAGCTTCAAGGGCAGGGCCAACGAGCAGTACTTC	CASSFKGRANEQYF
TRBV28	NA	TRBJ2-2	NA	TGTGCCAGCAGTCCCCCGGCGGCGAACACCGGGGAGCTGTTTTTT	CASSPPAANTGELFF
TRBV7-9	NA	TRBJ2-3	NA	TGTGCCAGCAGCTTGGAGGAGTTTCTTAAGGGTGATACGCAGTATTTT	CASSLEEFLKGDTQYF
TRBV5-5	TRBD1	TRBJ1-1	NA	TGTGCCAGCAGCCCAGGGACAGTTGGTGAAGCTTTCTTT	CASSPGTVGEAFF
TRBV5-4	NA	TRBJ2-5	once	TGTGCCAGCAGCTTCCGGGCAGGGCGAGAGACCCAGTACTTC	CASSFRAGRETQYF
TRBV24-1	TRBD2	TRBJ2-3	NA	TGTGCCACCAGTCGCGGCGGACTAGCGGGAGGGGGGGGCACAGATACGCAGTATTTT	CATSRGGLAGGGGTDTQYF
TRBV14	NA	TRBJ2-5	NA	TGTGCCAGCAGCCAATGGAGGGGTGAAGAGACCCAGTACTTC	CASSQWRGEETQYF
TRBV18	NA	TRBJ2-2	NA	TGTGCCAGCTCGCCTCCGGGACACACGAACACCGGGGAGCTGTTTTTT	CASSPPGHTNTGELFF
TRBV11-2	TRBD1	TRBJ2-1	NA	TGTGCCAGCAGCTTCGAGGGACAGTCCTACAATGAGCAGTTCTTC	CASSFEGQSYNEQFF
TRBV7-8	TRBD1	TRBJ1-5	NA	TGTGCCAGCAGACGTGACAGGGGGCAGATTGGACAGCCCCAGCATTTT	CASRRDRGQIGQPQHF
TRBV19	TRBD2	TRBJ2-7	NA	TGTGCCAGTAAATTTGGCAGGGAGGGGTCCTACGAGCAGTACTTC	CASKFGREGSYEQYF
TRBV27	NA	TRBJ2-7	NA	TGTGCCAGCAGTGCACGGACAGCGAGCTCCTACGAGCAGTACTTC	CASSARTASSYEQYF
TRBV28	TRBD1	TRBJ1-1	NA	TGTGCCAGCAGTTTAGGAGCACAGGGGGCGAGGACTGAAGCTTTCTTT	CASSLGAQGARTEAFF
TRBV7-9	TRBD1	TRBJ1-5	NA	TGTGCCAGCAGCTTAACCCAGGGGGCCGATCAGCCCCAGCATTTT	CASSLTQGADQPQHF
TRBV5-1	TRBD1	TRBJ1-1	NA	TGCGCCAGCAGGGAACAGGGGTTAGGCACTGAAGCTTTCTTT	CASREQGLGTEAFF
TRBV30	NA	TRBJ1-1	few	TGTGCCTGGAGGGTGGCGCGGGGGGGTAAAGCTTTCTTT	CAWRVARGGKAFF
TRBV28	NA	TRBJ1-2	few	TGTGCCAGCAGGGGCACCTTTAGCTACACCTTC	CASRGTFSYTF
TRBV27	NA	TRBJ2-5	medium-sized	TGTGCCAGCAGTTTATCGCGGCCAGATACCCAGTACTTC	CASSLSRPDTQYF
TRBV6-5	TRBD1	TRBJ2-3	NA	TGTGCCATCAAGAGGGGGCCTACTAGCACAGATACGCAGTATTTT	CAIKRGPTSTDTQYF
TRBV5-4	TRBD1	TRBJ1-6	NA	TGTGCCAGCACCAGGGACAGGCTTAATTCACCCCTCCACTTT	CASTRDRLNSPLHF
TRBV7-3	TRBD2	TRBJ2-7	NA	TGTGCCAGCAGCCCAACCCCGGGGGGGGAGCAGTACTTC	CASSPTPGGEQYF
TRBV5-6	NA	TRBJ1-4	NA	TGTGCCAGCAGCTTCAGGGGAACTAATGAAAAACTGTTTTTT	CASSFRGTNEKLFF
TRBV7-9	NA	TRBJ2-5	NA	TGTGCCTCTCAAAACAGGGCGGAGACCCAGTACTTC	CASQNRAETQYF
TRBV6-6	NA	TRBJ2-6	few	TGTGCCAGCAGTCATAGCGGCTCTGGGGCCAACGTCCTGACTTTC	CASSHSGSGANVLTF
TRBV19	NA	TRBJ2-7	NA	TGTGCCAGTAGTCCTACCCGGCGGGGAAGCTCCTACGAGCAGTACTTC	CASSPTRRGSSYEQYF
TRBV7-8	NA	TRBJ2-5	NA	TGTGCCAGCAGCTTAGGACAGACGGAGACCCAGTACTTC	CASSLGQTETQYF
TRBV28	NA	TRBJ1-5	NA	TGTGCCAGCAGTTTAGTTAGCAGGGGCAATCAGCCCCAGCATTTT	CASSLVSRGNQPQHF
TRBV10-2	TRBD2	TRBJ2-3	once	TGCGCCAGCAGCCTTAGCGGGAGCGCAGATACGCAGTATTTT	CASSLSGSADTQYF
TRBV5-1	TRBD2	TRBJ2-5	NA	TGCGCCAGCAGCCTGCTAGCGGGAGGCCGGGAGACCCAGTACTTC	CASSLLAGGRETQYF
TRBV18	TRBD1	TRBJ1-1	NA	TGTGCCAGCTCACTCTCGACAGGGGGGAACACTGAAGCTTTCTTT	CASSLSTGGNTEAFF
TRBV5-1	TRBD2	TRBJ2-3	few	TGCGCCAGCAGCCTAGCGGATCGCACAGATACGCAGTATTTT	CASSLADRTDTQYF
TRBV9	TRBD2	TRBJ2-1	NA	TGTGCCAGCAGCGTAGCAGGGACTAGCGACTACAATGAGCAGTTCTTC	CASSVAGTSDYNEQFF
TRBV11-3	TRBD1	TRBJ2-2	NA	TGTGCCAGCAGCCCGCGACAGGGGCCGGGCGGGGAGCTGTTTTTT	CASSPRQGPGGELFF
TRBV7-9	NA	TRBJ1-2	NA	TGTGCCAGCAGCTTAGAACTAAAGTCGCCCGGCTACACCTTC	CASSLELKSPGYTF
TRBV30	NA	TRBJ1-5	NA	TGTGCCTGGAGTGTACTAGAGAGCAATCAGCCCCAGCATTTT	CAWSVLESNQPQHF
TRBV2	TRBD1	TRBJ1-4	NA	TGTGCCAGCAGCCCGCACCCGGGACAGCCAATTCCAACTAATGAAAAACTGTTTTTT	CASSPHPGQPIPTNEKLFF
TRBV7-9	TRBD2	TRBJ2-3	NA	TGTGCCAGCAGCCCTCCAGCGGGAGTCCCAGATACGCAGTATTTT	CASSPPAGVPDTQYF
TRBV5-1	TRBD2	TRBJ2-7	NA	TGCGCCAGCAGCTTGGGATCTCTAGCGGGAGGAGGCTACGAGCAGTACTTC	CASSLGSLAGGGYEQYF
TRBV24-1	NA	TRBJ1-5	NA	TGTGCCACCAGTGATAGCACGGGTGATCAGCCCCAGCATTTT	CATSDSTGDQPQHF
TRBV6-5	TRBD1	TRBJ1-4	NA	TGTGCCAGCATAGGGACAGGGAGGCTGTTTTTT	CASIGTGRLFF
TRBV18	TRBD1	TRBJ2-5	once	TGTGCCAGCTCACCACCGGGACAGGGGTTAAAGACCCAGTACTTC	CASSPPGQGLKTQYF
TRBV2	NA	TRBJ1-1	NA	TGTGCCAGCAGCAGGGGTTACACTGAAGCTTTCTTT	CASSRGYTEAFF
TRBV5-1	NA	TRBJ2-7	NA	TGCGCCAGCAGCGAGGGACACATCCCTGGGTACGAGCAGTACTTC	CASSEGHIPGYEQYF
TRBV28	TRBD1	TRBJ2-7	NA	TGTGCCAGCAGTTTTGCTCAGGGGGCCAAGCAGTACTTC	CASSFAQGAKQYF
TRBV27	TRBD1	TRBJ2-3	NA	TGTGCCAGCAGTACACCGGGACAGGGGGGCGCAGATACGCAGTATTTT	CASSTPGQGGADTQYF
TRBV5-8	NA	TRBJ2-1	NA	TGTGCCAGCAGCGGGGGGATTGTTCCCTACAATGAGCAGTTCTTC	CASSGGIVPYNEQFF
TRBV7-7	TRBD2	TRBJ2-1	NA	TGTGCTAGCAGTTCGATACTAGCGGGAGACTACAATGAGCAGTTCTTC	CASSSILAGDYNEQFF
TRBV7-9	NA	TRBJ2-5	NA	TGTGCCAGCAGCTTCGAAGGGGCGACCCAGTACTTC	CASSFEGATQYF